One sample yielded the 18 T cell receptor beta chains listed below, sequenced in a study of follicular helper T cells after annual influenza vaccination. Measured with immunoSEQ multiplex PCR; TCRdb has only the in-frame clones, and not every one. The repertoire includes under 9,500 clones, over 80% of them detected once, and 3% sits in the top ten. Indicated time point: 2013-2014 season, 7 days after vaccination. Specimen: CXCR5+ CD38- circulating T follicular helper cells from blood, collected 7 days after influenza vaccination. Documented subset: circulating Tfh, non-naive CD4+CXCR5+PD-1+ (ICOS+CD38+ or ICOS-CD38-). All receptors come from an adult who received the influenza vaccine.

Written as DNA, the CDR3 is TGCGCCAGCAGCAAAGGGACAGGGGCCCCAGAGACCCAGTACTTC. As protein: CASSKGTGAPETQYF. The chain has TRBV5-1 and TRBJ2-5, with 10 bases matching TRBD1. The CDR3 extends over 15 amino acids. The germline V gene has CDR1 SGHRS and CDR2 YFSETQ. The trim removed 4 bases at V and 4 bases at J, leaving 7 bases unmatched. Looking up the rest from reference TRBV5-1 and TRBJ2-5 gives the full variable domain: KAGVTQTPRYLIKTRGQQVTLSCSPISGHRSVSWYQQTPGQGLQFLFEYFSETQRNKGNFPGRFSGRQFSNSRSEMNVSTLELGDSALYLCASSKGTGAPETQYFGPGTRLLVL.

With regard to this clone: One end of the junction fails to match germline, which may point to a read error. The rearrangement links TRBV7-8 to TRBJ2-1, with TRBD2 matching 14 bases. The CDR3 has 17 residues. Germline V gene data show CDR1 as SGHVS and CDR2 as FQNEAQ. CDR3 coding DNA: TGTGCCGGCAGCTCCCCGAGACTAGCGGGAGGGAAAAATGAGCAGTTCTTC. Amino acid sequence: CAGSSPRLAGGKNEQFF.

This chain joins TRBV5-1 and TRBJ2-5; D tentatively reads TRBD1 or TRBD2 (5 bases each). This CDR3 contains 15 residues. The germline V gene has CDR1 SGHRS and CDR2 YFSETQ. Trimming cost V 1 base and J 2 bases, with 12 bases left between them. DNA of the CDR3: TGCGCCAGCAGCTTGACCGGGACGGAGCAAGAGACCCAGTACTTC. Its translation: CASSLTGTEQETQYF.

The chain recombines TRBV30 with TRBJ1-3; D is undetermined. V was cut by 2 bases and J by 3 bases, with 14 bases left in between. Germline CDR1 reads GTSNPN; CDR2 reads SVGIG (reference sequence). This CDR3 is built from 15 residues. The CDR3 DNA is TGTGCCTGGAGTCCACCCGGCCCCTTTGGAAACACCATATATTTT. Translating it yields CAWSPPGPFGNTIYF.

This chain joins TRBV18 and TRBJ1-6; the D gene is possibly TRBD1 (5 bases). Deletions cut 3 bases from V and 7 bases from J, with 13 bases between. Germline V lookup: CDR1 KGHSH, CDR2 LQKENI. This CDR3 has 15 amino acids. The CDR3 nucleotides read TGTGCCAGCTCACCTAGGGACGAGGGAAATTCACCCCTCCACTTT. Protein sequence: CASSPRDEGNSPLHF.

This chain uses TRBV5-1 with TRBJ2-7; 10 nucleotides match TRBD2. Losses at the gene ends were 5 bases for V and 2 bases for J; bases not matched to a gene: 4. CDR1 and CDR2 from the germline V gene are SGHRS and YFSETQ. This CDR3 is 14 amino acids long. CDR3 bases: TGCGCCAGCAGATACGGACTAGCGGCCTACGAGCAGTACTTC. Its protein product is CASRYGLAAYEQYF.

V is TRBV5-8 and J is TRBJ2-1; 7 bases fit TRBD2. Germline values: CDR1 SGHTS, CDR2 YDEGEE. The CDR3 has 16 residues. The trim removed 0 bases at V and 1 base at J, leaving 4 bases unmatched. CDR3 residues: CASSLEGLGSYNEQFF. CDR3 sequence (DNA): TGTGCCAGCAGCTTGGAAGGACTAGGATCCTACAATGAGCAGTTCTTC.

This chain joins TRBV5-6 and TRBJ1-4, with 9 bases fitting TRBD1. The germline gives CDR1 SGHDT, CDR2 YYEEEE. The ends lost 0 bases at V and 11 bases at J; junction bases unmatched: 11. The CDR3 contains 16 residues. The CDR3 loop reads CASSLARQGGRVKLFF. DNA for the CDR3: TGTGCCAGCAGCTTGGCCCGACAGGGGGGACGTGTGAAACTGTTTTTT.

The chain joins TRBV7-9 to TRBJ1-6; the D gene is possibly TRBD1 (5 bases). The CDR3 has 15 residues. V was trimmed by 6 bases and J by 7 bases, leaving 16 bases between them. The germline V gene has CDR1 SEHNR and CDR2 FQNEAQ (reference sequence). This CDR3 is CASRRGDGPNSPLHF. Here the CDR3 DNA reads TGTGCCAGCAGACGGGGGGACGGGCCAAATTCACCCCTCCACTTT.

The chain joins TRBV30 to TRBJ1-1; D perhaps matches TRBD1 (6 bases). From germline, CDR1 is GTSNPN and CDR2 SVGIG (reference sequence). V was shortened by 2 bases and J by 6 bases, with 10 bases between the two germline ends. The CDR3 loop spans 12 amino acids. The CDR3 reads CAWSPGEAEAFF. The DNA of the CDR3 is TGTGCCTGGAGTCCAGGGGAAGCTGAAGCTTTCTTT.

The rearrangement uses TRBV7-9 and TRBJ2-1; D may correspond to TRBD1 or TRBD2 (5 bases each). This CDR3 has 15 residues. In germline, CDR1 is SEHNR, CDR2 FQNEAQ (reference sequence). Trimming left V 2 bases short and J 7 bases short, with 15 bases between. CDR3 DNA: TGTGCCAGCAGCTTAAGAGGGGCCGAATTAAATGAGCAGTTCTTC. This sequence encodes CASSLRGAELNEQFF.

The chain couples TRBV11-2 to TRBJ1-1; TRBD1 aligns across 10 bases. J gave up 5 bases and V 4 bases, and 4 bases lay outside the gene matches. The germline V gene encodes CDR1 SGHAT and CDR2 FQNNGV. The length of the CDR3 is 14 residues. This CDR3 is CASSWDRGGTEAFF. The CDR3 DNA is TGTGCCAGCAGCTGGGACAGGGGCGGGACTGAAGCTTTCTTT.

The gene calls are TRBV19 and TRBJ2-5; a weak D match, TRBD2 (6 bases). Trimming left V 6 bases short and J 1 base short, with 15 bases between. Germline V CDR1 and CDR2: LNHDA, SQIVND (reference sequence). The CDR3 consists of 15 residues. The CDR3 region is CASRSGSSGQETQYF. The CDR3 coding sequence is TGTGCCAGTAGGAGCGGTAGTAGCGGCCAAGAGACCCAGTACTTC.

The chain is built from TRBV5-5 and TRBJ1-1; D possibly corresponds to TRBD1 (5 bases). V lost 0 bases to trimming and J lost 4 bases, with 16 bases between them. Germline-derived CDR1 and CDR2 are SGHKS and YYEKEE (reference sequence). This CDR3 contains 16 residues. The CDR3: CASSLGPGLGGTEAFF. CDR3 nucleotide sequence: TGTGCCAGCAGCTTGGGTCCGGGCCTGGGGGGCACTGAAGCTTTCTTT.

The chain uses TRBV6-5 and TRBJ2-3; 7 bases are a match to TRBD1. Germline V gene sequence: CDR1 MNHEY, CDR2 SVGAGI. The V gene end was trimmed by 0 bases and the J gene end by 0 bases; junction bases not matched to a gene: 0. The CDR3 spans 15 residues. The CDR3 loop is CASSYSGQSTDTQYF. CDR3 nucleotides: TGTGCCAGCAGTTACTCGGGACAGAGCACAGATACGCAGTATTTT.

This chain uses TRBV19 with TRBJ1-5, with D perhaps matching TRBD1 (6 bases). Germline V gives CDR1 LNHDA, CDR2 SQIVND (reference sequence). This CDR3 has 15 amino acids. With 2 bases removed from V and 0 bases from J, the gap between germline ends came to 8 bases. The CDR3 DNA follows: TGTGCCAGTAGTATATACAGGGATAGCAATCAGCCCCAGCATTTT. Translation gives CASSIYRDSNQPQHF.

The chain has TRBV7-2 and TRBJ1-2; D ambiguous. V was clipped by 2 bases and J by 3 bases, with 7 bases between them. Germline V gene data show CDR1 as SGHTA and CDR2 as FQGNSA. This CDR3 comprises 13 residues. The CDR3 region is CASSLMQDYGYTF. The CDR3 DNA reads TGTGCCAGCAGCTTAATGCAAGACTATGGCTACACCTTC.

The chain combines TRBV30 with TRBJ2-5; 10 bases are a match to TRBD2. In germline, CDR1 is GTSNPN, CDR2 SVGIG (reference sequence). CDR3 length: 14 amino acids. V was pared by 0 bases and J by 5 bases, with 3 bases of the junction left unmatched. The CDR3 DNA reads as TGTGCCTGGAGTGTAGGGACTAGCGAGGAGACCCAGTACTTC. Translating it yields CAWSVGTSEETQYF.